This section outlines one TCR beta chain sequence together with its context. Antigen specificity is unknown. In patients chosen for sequencing, flow cytometry had shown CD8+CD57+ cell expansion. Everyone among the patients had severe acquired aplastic anemia. When blood sampling took place, the patients had received no therapy. TCR beta VDJ combinations and CDR3 sequences were profiled from genomic DNA. TCRdb passed the reads through MiXCR, listing each CDR3 protein once. The table includes about 120,000 distinct CDR3 sequences, 50% to 70% detected once. Trimming took 4 bases from V and 5 from J, leaving 12 bases between them. The germline CDR1 and CDR2 sequences are LNHNV and YYDKDF (reference sequence). The length of the CDR3 is 14 residues. This specimen belongs to a study of CD8+CD57+ T cells in acquired aplastic anemia. Study-wide context: The average for DNA from sorted CD4+ and CD8+ cells was about 2.9 ug.

General study results and limits: Sharing between patients and controls was observed for twenty-nine CD8+ CDR3 sequences.

The specimen was sorted CD4+, CD8+, or CD8+CD57+ T cells (not recorded which) from PBMCs. The rearrangement links TRBV15 to TRBJ1-3, with D possibly TRBD1 on 5 matching bases. This clonotype was sampled from a human donor with aplastic anemia. The CDR3 protein is CATSNGAVRNTIYF. In DNA form, the CDR3 reads TGTGCCACCAGCAATGGGGCGGTGAGAAACACCATATATTTT.